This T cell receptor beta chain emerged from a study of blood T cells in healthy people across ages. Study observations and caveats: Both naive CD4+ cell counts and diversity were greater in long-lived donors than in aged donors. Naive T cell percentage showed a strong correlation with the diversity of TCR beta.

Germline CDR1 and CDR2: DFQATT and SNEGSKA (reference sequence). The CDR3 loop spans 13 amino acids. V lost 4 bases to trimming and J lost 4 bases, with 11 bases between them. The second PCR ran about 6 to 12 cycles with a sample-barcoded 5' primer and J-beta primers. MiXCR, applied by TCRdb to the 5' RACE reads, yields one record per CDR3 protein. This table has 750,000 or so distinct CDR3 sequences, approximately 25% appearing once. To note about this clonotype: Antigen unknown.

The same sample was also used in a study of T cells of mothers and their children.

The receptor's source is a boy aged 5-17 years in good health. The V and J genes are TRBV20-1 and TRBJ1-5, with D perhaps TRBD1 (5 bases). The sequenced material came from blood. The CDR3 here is CSANGAQNQPQHF. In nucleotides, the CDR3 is TGCAGTGCTAATGGGGCCCAAAATCAGCCCCAGCATTTT.